This entry lists 20 T cell receptor beta chains sequenced from one sample in a study of cytomegalovirus exposure and HLA in healthy donors (dated by TCRdb to the late 2010s). Receptor libraries were prepared by the immunoSEQ multiplex PCR assay. The multiplex PCR relied on a mix of 60 forward primers for TCR Vbeta segments and 13 reverse primers for TCR Jbeta segments. Imported from immuneACCESS, the table was reduced by TCRdb to in-frame sequences with V and J called. These copies leave out some clones; in studies compared against another copy, an unresolved V gene accounts for under half, and the cause of the remainder is not known. For this sample there are approximately 100,000 clones; approximately 76% appear just once. The ten most abundant clones make up 8.4% of the sample. The source material was PBMCs. Receptor source: a man aged 40-49 years in good health and CMV-seronegative.

This clone was counted a few times. The chain links TRBV6-5 to TRBJ1-1, with TRBD1 as a possible D gene (6 bases). The CDR3 consists of 15 residues. Germline lookup yields CDR1 MNHEY and CDR2 SVGAGI. V was shortened by 5 bases and J by 0 bases, with 13 bases between the two germline ends. The chain's CDR3 is CASSPPQGLNTEAFF. CDR3 nucleotide sequence: TGTGCCAGCAGTCCTCCACAGGGTTTGAACACTGAAGCTTTCTTT.

The CDR3 reads CASSLSGDTQYF. CDR3 sequence (DNA): TGTGCCAGCAGCTTATCGGGAGATACGCAGTATTTT. The V and J genes are TRBV11-2 and TRBJ2-3; the D is unclear. The CDR3 runs to 12 residues. Trimming shortened V by 2 bases and J by 5 bases, and 5 bases separated the two germline ends. Germline V gene data show CDR1 as SGHAT and CDR2 as FQNNGV.

This chain uses TRBV2 with TRBJ2-2; a possible D gene is TRBD1 (6 bases). This CDR3 comprises 14 residues. V lost 4 bases to trimming and J lost 5 bases, with 11 bases between them. Germline-derived CDR1 and CDR2 are SNHLY and FYNNEI. The CDR3 loop reads CASSAQGGTGELFF. The DNA for the CDR3 is TGTGCCAGCAGTGCACAGGGCGGTACCGGGGAGCTGTTTTTT.

V usage is TRBV4-1 and J usage is TRBJ2-2; possibly TRBD1 for D (6 bases). V lost 1 base and J 2 bases, leaving 14 bases between the germline ends. This CDR3 has 17 amino acids. Germline CDR1 and CDR2: MGHRA and YSYEKL. The CDR3 spells CASSQVVGGLNTGELFF. The CDR3 DNA reads TGCGCCAGCAGCCAAGTAGTTGGGGGCCTAAACACCGGGGAGCTGTTTTTT.

With regard to this clone: The junction does not match germline at one end; this may be a read error. The chain is built from TRBV27 and TRBJ1-2; D unclear. Germline assignment: CDR1 MNHEY and CDR2 SMNVEV (reference sequence). This CDR3 is built from 13 residues. For the CDR3, the DNA is TGTGCCAGCAGTTTTGGTTTTAACTATGGCTACCCCTTC. Translating gives CASSFGFNYGYPF.

The chain combines TRBV5-1 with TRBJ1-3; D may be TRBD1 (5 bases). This CDR3 contains 16 residues. Germline values: CDR1 SGHRS, CDR2 YFSETQ. V was trimmed by 1 base and J by 0 bases, leaving 11 bases between them. The CDR3 region has the DNA TGCGCCAGCAGCTTGAGCCAGGGAGGCTCTGGAAACACCATATATTTT. Protein product: CASSLSQGGSGNTIYF.

V and J are TRBV19 and TRBJ2-1; 8 bases line up with TRBD2. This CDR3 region has 16 residues. J was trimmed by 8 bases and V by 1 base; bases with no gene match: 10. From germline, CDR1 is LNHDA and CDR2 SQIVND (reference sequence). The CDR3 loop reads CASSIAFSGGAHEQFF. CDR3 DNA sequence: TGTGCCAGTAGTATAGCCTTCTCGGGGGGGGCCCATGAGCAGTTCTTC.

V usage is TRBV7-2 and J usage is TRBJ2-1; 10 bases map to TRBD1. The germline V gene has CDR1 SGHTA and CDR2 FQGNSA. V shed 5 bases, J shed 15 bases, and the junction held 13 bases outside the gene matches. CDR3 length equals 14 residues. CDR3 sequence (DNA): TGTGCCAGCAGCCCAACCGGGACAGGGGACCACCGGTTCTTC. Encoded protein: CASSPTGTGDHRFF.

CDR3 nucleotides: TGTGCCACCCACCGGGGGTGTGAAGCTTTCTTT. Protein: CATHRGCEAFF. The chain couples TRBV7-8 to TRBJ1-1; a weak D match, TRBD1 (5 bases). This CDR3 is 11 amino acids long. Germline lookup yields CDR1 SGHVS and CDR2 FQNEAQ. V was shortened by 10 bases and J by 7 bases, with 13 bases between the two germline ends.

This clone was seen a single time. The gene calls are TRBV2 and TRBJ2-2; no clear D. Trimming stripped 6 bases from V and 7 bases from J, with 12 bases between. The CDR3 extends over 13 amino acids. Germline assignment: CDR1 SNHLY and CDR2 FYNNEI. The CDR3 DNA reads as TGTGCCAGCAGCGCAACGGTTATCGGGGAGCTGTTTTTT. Translating it yields CASSATVIGELFF.

This clone was picked up a small number of times. The rearrangement joins TRBV5-8 to TRBJ1-5; 7 positions agree with TRBD1. CDR3 size: 15 residues. Germline CDR1 SGHTS, CDR2 YDEGEE. Trimming cost V 3 bases and J 3 bases; bases outside gene matches: 6. For the CDR3, the DNA is TGTGCCAGCAGCTCGACGGGACAGTACAATCAGCCCCAGCATTTT. Its protein product is CASSSTGQYNQPQHF. Based on the CDR3 plus reference TRBV5-8 and TRBJ1-5, the full variable domain is EAGVTQSPTHLIKTRGQQATLRCSPISGHTSVYWYQQALGLGLQFLLWYDEGEERNRGNFPPRFSGRQFPNYSSELNVNALELEDSALYLCASSSTGQYNQPQHFGDGTRLSIL.

V and J are TRBV9 and TRBJ1-2, with 11 bases identical to TRBD1. Germline V gives CDR1 SGDLS, CDR2 YYNGEE. V lost 4 bases to trimming and J lost 7 bases; unmatched junction nucleotides: 9. This CDR3 is 15 amino acids long. Written as DNA, the CDR3 is TGTGCCAGCAGCCTCGAGGGACAGGGGGGTGGTGGCTACACCTTC. Its translation: CASSLEGQGGGGYTF.

The chain combines TRBV5-5 with TRBJ2-7; 10 bases align to TRBD1. The junction had 4 bases not matched to a gene; V was cut back by 0 bases and J by 4 bases. This CDR3 spans 15 amino acids. Germline V CDR1 and CDR2: SGHKS, YYEKEE (reference sequence). The chain's CDR3 is CASSLAPGQGYEQYF. The CDR3, as DNA: TGTGCCAGCAGCTTGGCTCCGGGACAGGGGTACGAGCAGTACTTC.

The table lists this clone with a few counts. The rearrangement joins TRBV5-8 to TRBJ1-4; maybe TRBD1 (6 bases). Trimming stripped 1 base from V and 7 bases from J, with 14 bases between. CDR3 length equals 15 residues. Germline V CDR1 and CDR2: SGHTS, YDEGEE. As DNA, the CDR3 is TGTGCCAGCAGCTTGTTTCTACAGGGTGGTGAAAAACTGTTTTTT. Encoded protein: CASSLFLQGGEKLFF.

The chain's CDR3 is CASSLAGQGLYGYTF. DNA for the CDR3: TGTGCCAGCAGCTTAGCAGGACAGGGACTGTATGGCTACACCTTC. The chain carries TRBV11-1 and TRBJ1-2, with TRBD1 matching over 8 bases. CDR3 length equals 15 residues. The V segment lost 0 bases and the J segment 5 bases; nucleotides outside the gene matches: 5. Germline CDR1 and CDR2: SGHAT and FQDESV (reference sequence). The whole variable domain, filled in from reference TRBV11-1 and TRBJ1-2, reads EAEVAQSPRYKITEKSQAVAFWCDPISGHATLYWYRQILGQGPELLVQFQDESVVDDSQLPKDRFSAERLKGVDSTLKIQPAELGDSAMYLCASSLAGQGLYGYTFGSGTRLTVV.

The chain has TRBV2 and TRBJ2-7, with TRBD1 identical over 10 bases. This CDR3 is built from 15 residues. V gave up 6 bases and J gave up 3 bases; unmatched junction bases: 8. Germline values: CDR1 SNHLY, CDR2 FYNNEI. CDR3 amino acids: CASRDLRDRGYEQYF. The CDR3 region has the DNA TGTGCCAGCAGGGATCTACGGGACAGGGGCTACGAGCAGTACTTC.

V usage is TRBV2 and J usage is TRBJ1-1, with a weak D call TRBD1 (5 bases). The CDR3 length is 12 residues. Per the germline V gene, CDR1 is SNHLY and CDR2 is FYNNEI. V gave up 7 bases and J gave up 1 base, with 7 bases separating them. CDR3 nucleotides: TGTGCCAGCACACAGGAGAACACTGAAGCTTTCTTT. Translated, it gives CASTQENTEAFF.

The V gene is TRBV15, the J gene TRBJ2-1; 9 bases match TRBD2. CDR1 is LNHNV, CDR2 YYDKDF, per germline (reference sequence). V shed 0 bases and J 2 bases; nucleotides not matched to a gene: 2. This CDR3 has 16 residues. The CDR3 is CATSRDGGGAYNEQFF. For the CDR3, the DNA is TGTGCCACCAGCAGAGATGGCGGGGGGGCCTACAATGAGCAGTTCTTC.

The gene calls are TRBV6-1 and TRBJ1-6; D is ambiguous. Germline values: CDR1 MNHNS, CDR2 SASEGT. The CDR3 contains 13 residues. V dropped 2 bases and J dropped 7 bases, with 6 bases sitting between them. The CDR3 spells CASSEYWNSPLHF. The CDR3 DNA reads TGTGCCAGCAGTGAATACTGGAATTCACCCCTCCACTTT.

This CDR3 reads CASSPRQGNTGELFF. The CDR3 DNA follows: TGTGCCAGCTCACCCAGGCAGGGGAACACCGGGGAGCTGTTTTTT. The J gene is TRBJ2-2, the V gene TRBV18, with D possibly matching TRBD1 (5 bases). Germline CDR1 reads KGHSH; CDR2 reads LQKENI. The CDR3 runs to 15 residues. Trimming took 3 bases from V and 1 from J, leaving 9 bases between them.